Each of the 21 T cell receptor beta chains below was sequenced from the same sample in a study of T cells after yellow fever vaccination (dated by TCRdb to the late 2010s). What this sample's treatment or condition label stands for: live attenuated yellow fever vaccine strain. Receptors were amplified or captured by 5' RACE. Sequencing was carried out with an Illumina NovaSeq 6000. TCRdb applied fastp at Q25 and MiXCR to the public reads, then kept only in-frame beta chains. Each record represents a unique CDR3 protein, reported with the most common genes and DNA among its rows. The sample table records some 220,000 distinct CDR3 sequences; less than 3.5% of these occur just once. Together, the top ten hold around 3.2% of the sample. The material sequenced was CD4+ T cells sorted from PBMCs, taken 10 days after the yellow fever booster vaccination. The source of these receptors is a man between 18 and 35 years old who received the YFV17D yellow fever vaccine.

This clonotype turned up a few times. J is TRBJ2-5 and V is TRBV18; 9 bases align to TRBD1. The CDR3 length is 15 residues. V lost 6 bases to trimming and J lost 5 bases; unmatched junction nucleotides: 10. Germline CDR1 and CDR2: KGHSH and LQKENI. CDR3 in amino acids: CASSGQGRSGETQYF. The CDR3 DNA follows: TGTGCCAGCTCGGGACAGGGAAGGTCCGGGGAGACCCAGTACTTC.

The sample holds many counts of this clonotype. The V and J genes are TRBV5-1 and TRBJ2-2; the D gene could be TRBD1 or TRBD2 (6 bases each). Between the trimmed V and J ends, which lost 4 bases and 0 bases, there was a span of 10 bases. Germline assignment: CDR1 SGHRS and CDR2 YFSETQ. The CDR3 extends over 15 amino acids. The CDR3 spells CASSVGGANTGELFF. CDR3 coding DNA: TGCGCCAGCAGCGTGGGGGGCGCGAACACCGGGGAGCTGTTTTTT. Based on the CDR3 plus reference TRBV5-1 and TRBJ2-2, the full variable domain is KAGVTQTPRYLIKTRGQQVTLSCSPISGHRSVSWYQQTPGQGLQFLFEYFSETQRNKGNFPGRFSGRQFSNSRSEMNVSTLELGDSALYLCASSVGGANTGELFFGEGSRLTVL.

This sequence joins TRBV6-2 or TRBV6-3 and TRBJ2-6, with D possibly matching TRBD2 (6 bases). The germline gives CDR1 MNHEY, CDR2 SVGEGT. The length of the CDR3 is 16 residues. V was pared by 0 bases and J by 4 bases, with 10 bases between. CDR3 sequence reads: CASSYSGTLGANVLTF. The CDR3 DNA reads as TGTGCCAGCAGTTACTCCGGGACTCTAGGGGCCAACGTCCTGACTTTC.

The rearrangement joins TRBV4-1 to TRBJ1-2; TRBD1 might be the D (6 bases). V gave up 4 bases and J gave up 12 bases, with 18 bases separating them. CDR1 and CDR2 from the germline V gene are MGHRA and YSYEKL. The CDR3 covers 13 residues. The CDR3 here is CASSRPLLGTNTF. CDR3 nucleotides: TGCGCCAGCAGCCGCCCCCTTCTAGGGACAAACACCTTC.

The chain uses TRBV11-2 and TRBJ2-4, with D hard to call. This CDR3 spans 14 amino acids. Looked up from germline, CDR1 is SGHAT and CDR2 is FQNNGV. V was shortened by 2 bases and J by 6 bases, with 11 bases between the two germline ends. CDR3 sequence reads: CASSLPLGLNIQYF. The CDR3 DNA follows: TGTGCCAGCAGCTTACCATTAGGGCTAAACATTCAGTACTTC.

This clonotype came up many times. This chain joins TRBV6-5 and TRBJ2-3; possible D gene TRBD1, 5 bases. CDR1 is MNHEY, CDR2 SVGAGI, per germline. This CDR3 contains 17 residues. Trimming removed 4 bases from V and 2 bases from J, with 19 bases in between. The chain's CDR3 is CASSSTRQPPYTDTQYF. The DNA of the CDR3 is TGTGCCAGCAGTTCAACGCGACAGCCACCCTACACAGATACGCAGTATTTT.

The sample holds a few counts of this clonotype. J is TRBJ1-2 and V is TRBV9; D ambiguous. The germline V gene has CDR1 SGDLS and CDR2 YYNGEE. V was clipped by 2 bases and J by 5 bases, with 10 bases between them. This CDR3 has 13 residues. DNA for the CDR3: TGTGCCAGCAGCGTTCAGAGTTTGTATGGCTACACCTTC. It is translated as CASSVQSLYGYTF.

In this sample, this clonotype turned up many times. The rearrangement joins TRBV20-1 to TRBJ2-3; tentatively, D is TRBD1 (5 bases). The V gene's germline CDR1 is DFQATT and CDR2 SNEGSKA (reference sequence). Trimming took 5 bases from V and 1 from J, leaving 13 bases between them. The CDR3 totals 14 residues. The chain's CDR3 is CSADPQGRTDTQYF. The CDR3 region has the DNA TGCAGTGCTGATCCCCAGGGCCGCACAGATACGCAGTATTTT.

This rearrangement joins TRBV21-1 to TRBJ2-5. TRBV21-1 is tagged as a pseudogene. This CDR3 is built from 9 residues. The CDR3 nucleotides are TGTGCCAGCAGGGAGACCCAGTACTTC. Protein sequence: CASRETQYF.

The sample holds a few counts of this clonotype. The chain has TRBV5-1 and TRBJ2-3, with 11 positions matching TRBD2. This CDR3 has 18 amino acids. Germline assignment: CDR1 SGHRS and CDR2 YFSETQ. With 1 base clipped from V and 2 bases from J, the junction kept 9 bases outside the gene matches. CDR3 DNA sequence: TGCGCCAGCAGCTTGAATCCCCGGACTAGCGGGTACACAGATACGCAGTATTTT. It translates to CASSLNPRTSGYTDTQYF. Full variable domain (missing parts from reference TRBV5-1 and TRBJ2-3): KAGVTQTPRYLIKTRGQQVTLSCSPISGHRSVSWYQQTPGQGLQFLFEYFSETQRNKGNFPGRFSGRQFSNSRSEMNVSTLELGDSALYLCASSLNPRTSGYTDTQYFGPGTRLTVL.

This clonotype showed up just a few times. The V and J genes are TRBV3-1 and TRBJ2-2; possible D gene TRBD1, 5 bases. The germline V and J ends were trimmed by 7 bases and 2 bases, with 14 bases remaining between them. From germline, CDR1 is LGHDT and CDR2 YNNKEL (reference sequence). This CDR3 is built from 15 residues. The CDR3, as DNA: TGTGCCAGCACCATTGGGCAGGGAAACACCGGGGAGCTGTTTTTT. This sequence encodes CASTIGQGNTGELFF.

Only a few counts were recorded for this clonotype. J is TRBJ2-5 and V is TRBV11-3, with D perhaps matching TRBD2 (5 bases). Germline V gene lookup returns CDR1 SGHNT and CDR2 YENEEA. This CDR3 comprises 14 residues. The ends were cut back, 3 bases at V and 1 base at J, with 9 bases in the middle. CDR3 protein: CASSFGRGQETQYF. CDR3 DNA sequence: TGTGCCAGCAGCTTCGGACGGGGCCAAGAGACCCAGTACTTC.

This clonotype came up a few times. The chain employs TRBV5-1 and TRBJ1-1; D is undetermined. Trimming took 4 bases from V and 0 from J, leaving 16 bases between them. The germline CDR1 and CDR2 sequences are SGHRS and YFSETQ. The CDR3 runs 16 residues. CDR3 coding DNA: TGCGCCAGCAGCAAAGAAGTACAGTACATGAACACTGAAGCTTTCTTT. Its translation: CASSKEVQYMNTEAFF.

This clonotype has at least ten counts. The V call is TRBV2, the J call TRBJ2-2, with a tentative D call TRBD2 (6 bases). This CDR3 comprises 14 residues. Trimming cost V 7 bases and J 2 bases, with 11 bases left between them. Germline V gene data show CDR1 as SNHLY and CDR2 as FYNNEI. For the CDR3, the DNA is TGTGCCAGCACCGGGGGTGGAAACACCGGGGAGCTGTTTTTT. This encodes CASTGGGNTGELFF.

The table lists this clonotype with many counts. V gene TRBV7-2 combines with J gene TRBJ2-3; D is undetermined. V was trimmed by 3 bases and J by 6 bases, leaving 4 bases between them. CDR3 length equals 11 residues. Germline CDR1 is SGHTA and CDR2 is FQGNSA. CDR3 loop: CASSFWDTQYF. The CDR3, as DNA: TGTGCCAGCAGCTTTTGGGATACGCAGTATTTT.

This clonotype was counted a few times. The gene calls are TRBV18 and TRBJ2-5; TRBD1 might be the D (7 bases). CDR1 is KGHSH, CDR2 LQKENI, per germline. Deletions cut 6 bases from V and 2 bases from J, with 10 bases between. There are 13 residues in the CDR3. The CDR3 loop reads CASSAGQQETQYF. The CDR3 nucleotides read TGTGCCAGCTCGGCGGGACAGCAAGAGACCCAGTACTTC.

This clonotype was counted at least ten times. CDR3 sequence reads: CSARRGMTGSSYNSPLHF. The CDR3, as DNA: TGCAGTGCCAGGCGGGGGATGACAGGGAGCTCCTATAATTCACCCCTCCACTTT. V gene TRBV20-1 combines with J gene TRBJ1-6, with 7 positions matching TRBD1. The CDR3 spans 18 residues. J gave up 0 bases and V 6 bases, and 14 bases lay outside the gene matches. The germline CDR1 and CDR2 sequences are DFQATT and SNEGSKA (reference sequence).

In this sample, this clonotype turned up many times. The chain uses TRBV5-1 and TRBJ2-3; 15 bases align to TRBD2. The V segment lost 4 bases and the J segment 0 bases; nucleotides outside the gene matches: 6. Per the germline V gene, CDR1 is SGHRS and CDR2 is YFSETQ. The CDR3 is made up of 18 amino acids. The CDR3 region has the DNA TGCGCCAGCAGCCCGGGGACTAGCGGGGGGTCAAGCACAGATACGCAGTATTTT. The encoded protein is CASSPGTSGGSSTDTQYF.

Many counts were recorded for this clonotype. CDR3 residues: CASSYSTGVYGYTF. Here the CDR3 DNA reads TGTGCCAGCAGTTACTCTACGGGGGTTTATGGCTACACCTTC. V gene TRBV6-5 combines with J gene TRBJ1-2; maybe TRBD1 (5 bases). With 0 bases removed from V and 5 bases from J, the gap between germline ends came to 10 bases. Germline loops: CDR1 MNHEY, CDR2 SVGAGI. This CDR3 has 14 amino acids.

This clonotype was recorded a few times. For the CDR3, the DNA is TGTGCCAGCAGCTTGGGGCAAGAATACACTGAAGCTTTCTTT. Its protein product is CASSLGQEYTEAFF. V usage is TRBV7-8 and J usage is TRBJ1-1; D may be TRBD1 (5 bases). This CDR3 is 14 amino acids long. Trimming removed 3 bases from V and 3 bases from J, with 11 bases in between. CDR1 is SGHVS and CDR2 is FQNEAQ in the germline V gene.

This clonotype showed up just a few times. The J gene is TRBJ2-2, the V gene TRBV7-9, with D maybe TRBD1 (9 bases). This CDR3 is built from 19 residues. V dropped 5 bases and J dropped 6 bases, with 28 bases sitting between them. Per the germline V gene, CDR1 is SEHNR and CDR2 is FQNEAQ (reference sequence). The CDR3 nucleotides are TGTGCCAGCAGCCGGCTACAGGGGGCGATCGAACTAGCGGCCGGGGAGCTGTTTTTT. This encodes CASSRLQGAIELAAGELFF.